This T cell receptor (beta chain) comes out of a study of cytomegalovirus exposure and HLA in healthy donors. The assay was immunoSEQ multiplex PCR, and TCRdb's table has in-frame clones only and misses some. Of approximately 82,000 clones listed, 90% to 95% are singletons. The sample consisted of PBMCs. This clonotype originated in a man aged 18 to 30 in good health and CMV-seronegative.

The CDR3 coding sequence is TGTGCCAGCAGTAGTCAGACGGAGCATTTACTGTTTTTT. It specifies CASSSQTEHLLFF. The chain employs TRBV6-5 and TRBJ1-4; D ambiguous. CDR1 and CDR2 from the germline V gene are MNHEY and SVGAGI. CDR3 size: 13 residues. The V and J ends lost 5 bases and 13 bases respectively, with 17 bases between them.